These 5 T cell receptor beta chains were sequenced from one sample in a study of blood T cell repertoires in COVID-19. Sequencing used immunoSEQ multiplex PCR; TCRdb keeps in-frame clones, though not all of them. The repertoire includes 160,000 or so clones, 80% to 90% of them detected once, and 15% sits in the top ten. Sequenced input: peripheral blood. The receptor source for this set is a woman in her 40s with acute or convalescent COVID-19.

The chain is built from TRBV5-1 and TRBJ1-1, with 8 bases matching TRBD1. Germline V gene lookup returns CDR1 SGHRS and CDR2 YFSETQ. CDR3 length: 16 residues. J gave up 4 bases and V 0 bases, and 8 bases lay outside the gene matches. For the CDR3, the DNA is TGCGCCAGCAGCTTGGGTCAGGGGGCGCTCGGCACTGAAGCTTTCTTT. Translating gives CASSLGQGALGTEAFF.

The chain is built from TRBV5-1 and TRBJ2-2; 7 positions match TRBD2. J was trimmed by 3 bases and V by 3 bases; bases with no gene match: 11. The CDR3 is made up of 17 amino acids. The germline V gene has CDR1 SGHRS and CDR2 YFSETQ. DNA of the CDR3: TGCGCCAGCAGCTATCCCCTCGCGGGGGATTACACCGGGGAGCTGTTTTTT. Its protein is CASSYPLAGDYTGELFF.

This clone was found a few times. This sequence joins TRBV11-2 and TRBJ1-2; D unresolved. V shed 3 bases and J shed 2 bases, with 7 bases lying between them. The V gene's germline CDR1 is SGHAT and CDR2 FQNNGV. CDR3 length: 13 amino acids. CDR3 sequence: CASSFPGNYGYTF. The CDR3 DNA is TGTGCCAGCAGCTTTCCAGGAAACTATGGCTACACCTTC. The full variable domain, with the rest looked up from reference TRBV11-2 and TRBJ1-2, is EAGVAQSPRYKIIEKRQSVAFWCNPISGHATLYWYQQILGQGPKLLIQFQNNGVVDDSQLPKDRFSAERLKGVDSTLKIQPAKLEDSAVYLCASSFPGNYGYTFGSGTRLTVV.

J is TRBJ1-5 and V is TRBV7-9; tentative D call: TRBD1 (6 bases). CDR1 and CDR2 from the germline V gene are SEHNR and FQNEAQ (reference sequence). This CDR3 has 15 residues. V was shortened by 5 bases and J by 0 bases, with 11 bases between the two germline ends. Here the CDR3 reads CASSPGTNSNQPQHF. Here the CDR3 DNA reads TGTGCCAGCAGCCCCGGGACAAATAGCAATCAGCCCCAGCATTTT.

The chain has TRBV29-1 and TRBJ2-2; TRBD1 is a possible D gene (6 bases). Deletions cut 6 bases from V and 5 bases from J, with 13 bases between. The germline CDR1 and CDR2 sequences are SQVTM and ANQGSEA. CDR3 length equals 13 residues. For the CDR3, the DNA is TGCAGCGTCATTCGGGACACTACCGGGGAGCTGTTTTTT. Translating gives CSVIRDTTGELFF.